This T cell receptor beta chain is drawn from a study of cytomegalovirus exposure and HLA in healthy donors. The study's findings and limits: A later analysis reportedly identified an Asian-associated ancestry cluster as carrying fewer N-insertions than the roughly 720-donor mean. An analysis done earlier found most TCR beta V segments productive about 87% or about 30% of the time. For most subjects, TCR beta sequences were reported to predict HLA-A and HLA-B alleles with accuracy.

Germline assignment: CDR1 SNHLY and CDR2 FYNNEI. This CDR3 comprises 13 residues. Trimming cost V 8 bases and J 7 bases; bases outside gene matches: 10. For this clone: What it binds is not known.

Researchers ran the PCR with 60 Vbeta and 13 Jbeta primers. Sequencing was performed with immunoSEQ multiplex PCR; in TCRdb, only in-frame clones are kept and a portion is missing. The profile shows about 210,000 clones, 75% to 85% of them singletons. Sample: PBMCs. This receptor was obtained from a woman aged 25 to 39 in good health and CMV-seropositive. The gene calls are TRBV2 and TRBJ2-5, with TRBD1 matching 7 bases. CDR3 loop: CASSGQDGVTQYF. CDR3 DNA sequence: TGTGCCAGCTCCGGACAGGACGGGGTGACCCAGTACTTC.